The T cell receptor beta chain described here comes from a study of shared clonotypes between healthy human individuals. Study details: Donors were a couple of women and a few men aged 18 to 49.

There are 14 residues in the CDR3. V lost 7 bases and J lost 7; bases outside the gene matches: 5. Germline V lookup: CDR1 MNHNS, CDR2 SASEGT. HIV-negative, healthy adults without recent acute infections or vaccinations were the donors. It was into CD45RA+ naive and CD45RA-negative memory subsets that the CD4+ cells were split. Using immunoSEQ multiplex PCR, the repertoire was profiled, and TCRdb retains in-frame clones only, with some absent. This sample has approximately 2.5 million clones, with more than 85% found just once. Points on this clone: The antigen is not known.

Study-level findings and limits: Inspection by rarefaction showed sorted-subset sequencing to be incomplete despite large depth.

Specimen: naive CD4+ T cells from PBMCs. Subset indicated: CD45RA+ positively selected. The receptor comes from a man between 18 and 29 years old in good health. Some clones in this sample may be carry-over from other donors' samples. The chain has TRBV6-1 and TRBJ1-6; 9 nucleotides line up with TRBD1. CDR3 bases: TGTGCCAGCATGCTGACAGGGGGAAATTCACCCCTCCACTTT. This codes for CASMLTGGNSPLHF.